The source of this TCR beta chain is a study of shared clonotypes between healthy human individuals. Germline V CDR1 and CDR2: SGHTA, FQGTGA. V lost 2 bases to trimming and J lost 2 bases; unmatched junction nucleotides: 1. There are 15 residues in the CDR3. Produced via immunoSEQ multiplex PCR; TCRdb's table is partial and in-frame only. Among 950,000 to 1,100,000 clones, roughly 80% were seen once, and the ten largest hold 1.4% to 1.5%. This TCR was sampled from a man aged 18 to 30 in good health. V and J are TRBV7-3 and TRBJ2-1, with 9 bases matching TRBD1. The specimen was memory CD4+ T cells sorted from blood. Subset of the sample: CD45RA-negative fraction. The CDR3 nucleotides are TGTGCCAGCAGCTTAGACAGGGGGACCTACAATGAGCAGTTCTTC. As protein: CASSLDRGTYNEQFF.